The 5 T cell receptor beta chains in this list originate from one sample, sequenced in a study of cytomegalovirus exposure and HLA in healthy donors. In the PCR, 60 Vbeta and 13 Jbeta primers were used. TCRdb keeps only in-frame clones here, not all; method: immunoSEQ multiplex PCR. The sample records some 140,000 clones, roughly 85% being singletons. The sequencing input was PBMCs. The receptor source for this set is a man in his forties or fifties in good health and CMV-seropositive.

The genes are TRBV30 and TRBJ1-1; tentatively, D is TRBD1 (6 bases). V was cut by 1 base and J by 5 bases, with 11 bases left in between. This CDR3 has 13 residues. CDR1 GTSNPN and CDR2 SVGIG come from the germline V gene (reference sequence). The DNA for the CDR3 is TGTGCCTGGAGTGCGTCAGGGGAGACTGAAGCTTTCTTT. The encoded protein is CAWSASGETEAFF.

The chain employs TRBV18 and TRBJ2-7; 8 nucleotides align to TRBD1. From germline, CDR1 is KGHSH and CDR2 LQKENI. The J segment lost 4 bases and the V segment lost 2 bases, leaving 7 bases of the junction unmatched. The CDR3 spans 15 residues. This CDR3 reads CASSPNGRGQYEQYF. Written as DNA, the CDR3 is TGTGCCAGCTCACCAAATGGCAGGGGGCAATACGAGCAGTACTTC.

This chain uses TRBV5-4 with TRBJ1-2, with 7 bases matching TRBD1. The CDR3 is 14 residues long. The ends lost 3 bases at V and 3 bases at J; junction bases unmatched: 5. Germline CDR1 is SGHNT and CDR2 is YYREEE (reference sequence). The CDR3 sequence: CASSSQGLDYGYTF. The CDR3 region has the DNA TGTGCCAGCAGCTCACAGGGGCTGGACTATGGCTACACCTTC.

The genes are TRBV28 and TRBJ2-7; D remains ambiguous. Trimming left V 5 bases short and J 5 bases short, with 13 bases between. Per the germline V gene, CDR1 is MDHEN and CDR2 is SYDVKM. The CDR3 spans 13 residues. The CDR3 protein is CASSPAAPNEQYF. CDR3 in DNA: TGTGCCAGCAGTCCCGCGGCCCCCAACGAGCAGTACTTC.

This rearrangement joins TRBV5-1 to TRBJ2-1; 9 bases agree with TRBD1. The CDR3 is made up of 12 amino acids. Losses at the gene ends were 4 bases for V and 8 bases for J; bases not matched to a gene: 1. Germline V gives CDR1 SGHRS, CDR2 YFSETQ. CDR3 in DNA: TGCGCCAGCAGCAGACAGGGGGATGAGCAGTTCTTC. Translating gives CASSRQGDEQFF.